In its sample, the clone carrying this TCR beta chain was seen a few times. Antigen: not known. Universal primer sites and UMIs were introduced during 5'RACE template-switching synthesis of TCR cDNA. TCRdb analysed the 5' RACE reads with MiXCR anew, one entry per CDR3 protein. The sample gives about 350,000 distinct CDR3 sequences, 8% to 9.5% of which show up once; approximately 16% is in the top ten. Trimming removed 6 bases from V and 7 bases from J; junction bases left unmatched: 9. The CDR3 extends over 13 amino acids. Germline V gene sequence: CDR1 MNHNS, CDR2 SASEGT. This entry comes from a study of T cells after yellow fever vaccination. Whole-study context: Those fractions that held only low numbers of cells were prepared using the SMART-Seq v4 Ultra Low Input RNA kit. Study outcomes and limitations: Only a small proportion of the clonotypes turned up in both the CD4 and the CD8 compartments, likely arising from convergent recombination. Subsequent booster samples again held most clones from primary vaccination (roughly 95% CD4, 85% to 90% CD8).

The J gene is TRBJ2-7, the V gene TRBV6-1, with 7 nucleotides matching TRBD1. The sample consisted of PBMCs, taken roughly 45 days after the first yellow fever vaccination. This receptor was identified in a man in his late teens or twenties who received the YFV17D yellow fever vaccine. This CDR3 reads CASRGTAFTEQYV. CDR3 bases: TGTGCCAGCAGGGGGACAGCTTTTACAGAGCAGTACGTC.